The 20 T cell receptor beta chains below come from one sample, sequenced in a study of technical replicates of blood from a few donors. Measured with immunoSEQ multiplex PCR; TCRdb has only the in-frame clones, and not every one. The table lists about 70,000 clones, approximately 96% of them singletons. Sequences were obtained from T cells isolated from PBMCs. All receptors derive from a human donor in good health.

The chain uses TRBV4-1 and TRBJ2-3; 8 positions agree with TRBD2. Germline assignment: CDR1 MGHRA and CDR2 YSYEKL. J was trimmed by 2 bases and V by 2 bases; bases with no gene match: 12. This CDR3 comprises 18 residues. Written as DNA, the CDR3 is TGCGCCAGCAGCCAAAATCCTTTAGAGCGGGGGCCCACAGATACGCAGTATTTT. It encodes CASSQNPLERGPTDTQYF.

CDR3 coding DNA: TGTGCCAGCAGCGGGACGTCTAGCGCTCCTCCCTACGAGCAGTACTTC. Translated: CASSGTSSAPPYEQYF. The rearrangement joins TRBV9 to TRBJ2-7, with D perhaps matching TRBD2 (6 bases). The V end lost 3 bases, the J end lost 2 bases, and 18 bases lay between the germline ends. CDR3 size: 16 residues. The germline gives CDR1 SGDLS, CDR2 YYNGEE.

This chain's CDR3 is CASSFDRFSGNTIYF. DNA of the CDR3: TGTGCCAGCAGCTTCGACAGGTTCTCTGGAAACACCATATATTTT. This sequence joins TRBV7-2 and TRBJ1-3; the D gene is possibly TRBD1 (6 bases). Germline-derived CDR1 and CDR2 are SGHTA and FQGNSA. This CDR3 has 15 residues. Trimming shortened V by 3 bases and J by 0 bases, and 9 bases separated the two germline ends.

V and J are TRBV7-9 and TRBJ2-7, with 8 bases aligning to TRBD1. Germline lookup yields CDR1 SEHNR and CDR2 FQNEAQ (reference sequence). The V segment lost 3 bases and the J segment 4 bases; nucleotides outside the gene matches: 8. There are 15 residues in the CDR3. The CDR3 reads CASSFPADRGYEQYF. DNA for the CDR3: TGTGCCAGCAGCTTCCCCGCCGACAGGGGATACGAGCAGTACTTC.

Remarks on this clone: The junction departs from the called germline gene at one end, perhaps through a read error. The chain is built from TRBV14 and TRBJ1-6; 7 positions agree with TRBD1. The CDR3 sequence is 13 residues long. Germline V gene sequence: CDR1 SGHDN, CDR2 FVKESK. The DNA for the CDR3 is TGTACCAGCAGCCTGACAGGGCTTTCACCCCTCCACTTT. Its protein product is CTSSLTGLSPLHF.

The CDR3 here is CAWSTRGLVYGYTF. The CDR3 DNA sequence: TGTGCCTGGAGTACGAGGGGGTTAGTCTATGGCTACACCTTC. The chain links TRBV30 to TRBJ1-2; TRBD1 might be the D (6 bases). Trimming shortened V by 2 bases and J by 4 bases, and 14 bases separated the two germline ends. The CDR3 loop spans 14 amino acids. Germline assignment: CDR1 GTSNPN and CDR2 SVGIG (reference sequence).

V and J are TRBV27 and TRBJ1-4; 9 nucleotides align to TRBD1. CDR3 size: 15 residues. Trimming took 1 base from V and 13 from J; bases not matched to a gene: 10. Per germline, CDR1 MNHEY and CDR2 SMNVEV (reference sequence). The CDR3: CASSLFGTGLWRLFF. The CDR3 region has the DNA TGTGCCAGCAGTTTATTCGGGACAGGGCTTTGGCGACTGTTTTTT.

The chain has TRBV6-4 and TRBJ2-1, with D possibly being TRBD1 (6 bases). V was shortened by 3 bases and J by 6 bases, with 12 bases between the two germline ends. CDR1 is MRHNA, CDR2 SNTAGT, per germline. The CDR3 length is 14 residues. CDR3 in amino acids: CASSDYRVGNEQFF. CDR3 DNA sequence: TGTGCCAGCAGTGATTACAGGGTGGGCAATGAGCAGTTCTTC.

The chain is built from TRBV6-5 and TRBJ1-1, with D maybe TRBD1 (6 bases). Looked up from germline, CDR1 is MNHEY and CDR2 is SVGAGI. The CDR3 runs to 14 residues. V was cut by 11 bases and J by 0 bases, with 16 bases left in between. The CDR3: CAASRGALNTEAFF. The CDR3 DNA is TGTGCCGCCTCCCGGGGGGCTTTGAACACTGAAGCTTTCTTT.

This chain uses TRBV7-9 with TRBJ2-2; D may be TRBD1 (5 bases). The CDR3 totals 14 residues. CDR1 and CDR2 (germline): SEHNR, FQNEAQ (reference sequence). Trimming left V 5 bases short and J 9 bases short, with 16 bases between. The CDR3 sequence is CASSTEQDFRELFF. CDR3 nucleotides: TGTGCCAGCAGCACAGAACAGGATTTCAGGGAGCTGTTTTTT.

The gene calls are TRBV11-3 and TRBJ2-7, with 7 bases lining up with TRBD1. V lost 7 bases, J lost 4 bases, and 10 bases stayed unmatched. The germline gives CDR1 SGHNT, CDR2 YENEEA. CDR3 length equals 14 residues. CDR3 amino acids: CASTNGAGGYEQYF. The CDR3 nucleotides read TGTGCCAGCACCAATGGGGCAGGGGGTTACGAGCAGTACTTC.

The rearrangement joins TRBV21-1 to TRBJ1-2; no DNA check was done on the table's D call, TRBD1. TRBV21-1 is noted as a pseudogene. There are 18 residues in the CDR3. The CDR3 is CASTHWTGAIPTPMGYTF. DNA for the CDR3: TGTGCCAGCACCCACTGGACAGGAGCCATTCCTACCCCGATGGGCTACACCTTC.

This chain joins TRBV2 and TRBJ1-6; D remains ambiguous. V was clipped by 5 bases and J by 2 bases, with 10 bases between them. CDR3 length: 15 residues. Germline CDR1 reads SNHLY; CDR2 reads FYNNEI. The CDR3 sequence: CASSLGRTYNSPLHF. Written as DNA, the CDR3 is TGTGCCAGCAGTCTAGGGAGAACCTATAATTCACCCCTCCACTTT.

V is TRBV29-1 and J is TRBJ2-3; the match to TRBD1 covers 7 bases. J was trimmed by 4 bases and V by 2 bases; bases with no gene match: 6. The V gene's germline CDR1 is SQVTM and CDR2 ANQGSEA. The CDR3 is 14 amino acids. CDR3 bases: TGCAGCGTTGAAATCCTAGGGGGCCCAGATACGCAGTATTTT. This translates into CSVEILGGPDTQYF.

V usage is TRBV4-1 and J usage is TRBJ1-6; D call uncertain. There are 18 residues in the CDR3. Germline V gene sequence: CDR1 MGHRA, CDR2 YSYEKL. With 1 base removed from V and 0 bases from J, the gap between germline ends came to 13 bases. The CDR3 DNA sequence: TGCGCCAGCAGCCAAGCTATGCTGGTCGGCTCCTATAATTCACCCCTCCACTTT. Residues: CASSQAMLVGSYNSPLHF.

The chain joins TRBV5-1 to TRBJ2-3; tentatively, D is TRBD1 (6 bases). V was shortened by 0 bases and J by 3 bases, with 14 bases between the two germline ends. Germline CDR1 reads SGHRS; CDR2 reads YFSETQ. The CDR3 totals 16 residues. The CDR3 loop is CASSLVAARGTDTQYF. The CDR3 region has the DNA TGCGCCAGCAGCTTGGTGGCGGCGAGGGGGACAGATACGCAGTATTTT.

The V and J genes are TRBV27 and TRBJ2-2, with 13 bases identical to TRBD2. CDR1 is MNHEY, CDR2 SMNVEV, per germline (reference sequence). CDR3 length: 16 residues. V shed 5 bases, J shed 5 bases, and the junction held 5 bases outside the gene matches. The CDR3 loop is CASSPLAGGVTGELFF. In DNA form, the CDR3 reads TGTGCCAGCAGTCCACTAGCGGGAGGGGTAACCGGGGAGCTGTTTTTT.

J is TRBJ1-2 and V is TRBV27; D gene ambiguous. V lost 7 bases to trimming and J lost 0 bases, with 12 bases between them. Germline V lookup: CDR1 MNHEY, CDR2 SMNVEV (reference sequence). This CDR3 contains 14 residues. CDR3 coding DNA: TGTGCCAGCACGGCGGGAAATACTAACTATGGCTACACCTTC. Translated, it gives CASTAGNTNYGYTF.

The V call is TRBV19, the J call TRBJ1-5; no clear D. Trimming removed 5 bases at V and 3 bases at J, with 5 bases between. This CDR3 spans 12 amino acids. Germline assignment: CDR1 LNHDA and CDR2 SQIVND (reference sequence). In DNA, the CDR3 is TGTGCCAGTAGTCAGAACAATCAGCCCCAGCATTTT. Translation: CASSQNNQPQHF.

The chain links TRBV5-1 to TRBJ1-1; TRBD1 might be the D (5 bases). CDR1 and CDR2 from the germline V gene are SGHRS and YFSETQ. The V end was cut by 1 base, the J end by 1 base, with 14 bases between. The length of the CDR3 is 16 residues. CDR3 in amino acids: CASSLSTITGNTEAFF. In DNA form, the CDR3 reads TGCGCCAGCAGCTTGTCTACCATAACAGGGAACACTGAAGCTTTCTTT.